Following are 8 T cell receptor beta chains from one sample sequenced in a study of post-analysis software for immune sequencing data. Study outcomes and limitations: Controls showed lower frequencies than patients for a few TRBV segments, and TRBV5-6, TRBV5-1 and TRBV20-1 were among these.

Antigens of these TCRs are unknown. TCR beta cDNA libraries included unique molecular identifiers. TCRdb analysed the PCR reads with MiXCR anew, one entry per CDR3 protein. The sample holds just over 250,000 distinct CDR3 sequences, 30% to 45% seen once. The sample was blood. The receptors were gathered from a girl aged 10 to 17 with multiple sclerosis.

As to this clonotype: A read error is possible here, since a much larger clone lies one base away. The V and J genes are TRBV4-2 and TRBJ2-1; D is ambiguous. The CDR3 has 12 residues. The germline gives CDR1 LGHNA, CDR2 YNFKEQ. CDR3 amino acids: CACSQESREQFF. Written as DNA, the CDR3 is TGTGCCTGCAGCCAAGAGAGCCGTGAGCAGTTCTTC.

This chain joins TRBV29-1 and TRBJ1-1; perhaps TRBD1 as D (5 bases). V shed 5 bases and J shed 7 bases, with 11 bases lying between them. This CDR3 is 11 amino acids long. Germline V CDR1 and CDR2: SQVTM, ANQGSEA. The CDR3 bases are TGCAGCGTTTACCCAGGGAGTGAAGCTTTCTTT. Its translation: CSVYPGSEAFF.

This clonotype was detected only a few times. The genes are TRBV6-6 and TRBJ1-5, with 7 bases that match TRBD1. The CDR3 loop spans 16 amino acids. The trim removed 0 bases at V and 1 base at J, leaving 3 bases unmatched. Germline assignment: CDR1 MNHNY and CDR2 SVGAGI (reference sequence). The CDR3 DNA sequence: TGTGCCAGCAGTTACTCGAACAGGGGAAGCAATCAGCCCCAGCATTTT. This sequence encodes CASSYSNRGSNQPQHF.

The rearrangement uses TRBV7-2 and TRBJ2-5; 10 nucleotides align to TRBD2. CDR3 length: 20 residues. J was trimmed by 5 bases and V by 5 bases; bases with no gene match: 23. Germline V CDR1 and CDR2: SGHTA, FQGNSA. In DNA form, the CDR3 reads TGTGCCAGCAGCGAAACCGGGGGGAGGTGGCTAGCGGGAGTCATTGAGACCCAGTACTTC. Protein: CASSETGGRWLAGVIETQYF. Full variable domain (missing parts from reference TRBV7-2 and TRBJ2-5): GAGVSQSPSNKVTEKGKDVELRCDPISGHTALYWYRQSLGQGLEFLIYFQGNSAPDKSGLPSDRFSAERTGGSVSTLTIQRTQQEDSAVYLCASSETGGRWLAGVIETQYFGPGTRLLVL.

This clonotype was picked up many times. This chain connects TRBV30 to TRBJ1-1; TRBD1 matches 9 bases. The CDR3 extends over 17 amino acids. The V gene end was trimmed by 7 bases and the J gene end by 1 base; junction bases not matched to a gene: 16. Germline V gene data show CDR1 as GTSNPN and CDR2 as SVGIG (reference sequence). CDR3 residues: CASMGDRVFRTNTEAFF. Written as DNA, the CDR3 is TGTGCCTCAATGGGGGACAGGGTGTTTCGAACGAACACTGAAGCTTTCTTT.

The chain combines TRBV11-2 with TRBJ2-1; 12 bases match TRBD2. Germline CDR1 SGHAT, CDR2 FQNNGV. The CDR3 covers 16 residues. V gave up 4 bases and J gave up 8 bases; unmatched junction bases: 9. The CDR3 protein is CASSSWTSGERDEQFF. The CDR3 DNA reads as TGTGCCAGCAGCTCGTGGACTAGCGGGGAAAGGGATGAGCAGTTCTTC.

The chain combines TRBV5-8 with TRBJ2-2, with TRBD1 matching over 9 bases. The CDR3 has 15 amino acids. Per the germline V gene, CDR1 is SGHTS and CDR2 is YDEGEE. The ends lost 3 bases at V and 3 bases at J; junction bases unmatched: 3. CDR3: CASSSGTGHTGELFF. The CDR3 DNA follows: TGTGCCAGCAGCTCAGGGACAGGGCACACCGGGGAGCTGTTTTTT.

In its sample, this clonotype was seen a few times. A much larger clone lies one base from this, so it may be a read error. J is TRBJ2-5 and V is TRBV10-2; maybe TRBD2 (5 bases). TRBJ2-7 explains the end of the DNA better; the J call may be wrong. Germline loops: CDR1 WSHSY, CDR2 SAAADI. The CDR3 extends over 13 amino acids. CDR3 sequence (DNA): TGCGCCAGCAGGGAAGGCGGGTCCTACGAGCAGTACTTC. Its translation: CASREGGSYEQYF.